This T cell receptor beta chain was obtained from a study of T cell responses to AZD1222 COVID-19 vaccine. Study-wide context: Samples with a second dose at about 4 or about 12 weeks were pooled together.

Germline V CDR1 and CDR2: LGHDT, YNNKEL (reference sequence). The CDR3 covers 15 residues. V shed 4 bases and J shed 3 bases, with 15 bases lying between them. General study findings and limits: Clonal diversity was possibly underestimated, and white British individuals and females predominated among donors. Reports say nearly half of spike-specific TCRs go after unmutated variant regions.

The assay was immunoSEQ multiplex PCR, and TCRdb's table has in-frame clones only and misses some. The sample comprises about 140,000 clones, roughly nine tenths of which are singletons, and 2.9% rests with the top ten. Details on this clone: Its matching antigen is unknown.

The receptor comes from an adult in good health. This specimen consisted of peripheral blood, obtained on day 0 of AZD1222 vaccination. The genes are TRBV3-1 (or the pseudogene TRBV3-2) and TRBJ1-1; D call uncertain. This CDR3 is CASSPRAITYTEAFF. The CDR3 DNA is TGTGCCAGCAGCCCCCGGGCTATTACTTACACTGAAGCTTTCTTT.